This passage covers 24 T cell receptor beta chains from one sample sequenced in a study of T-cell reconstitution after alpha-beta-depleted transplantation in children. Unique molecular identifiers tagged the TCRbeta library. TCRdb passed the PCR reads through MiXCR, listing each CDR3 protein once. The sample includes under 150,000 distinct CDR3 sequences, around 9.8% seen only once; the top ten take approximately 25%. The sequenced sample was PBMCs, mostly from graft donor cells, obtained 180 days after TCRalphabeta/CD19-depleted stem cell transplant. The source of these receptors is a girl in the first two years of life who had a stem cell transplant for combined immunodeficiency, so the T cells may come from the graft donor.

The chain uses TRBV29-1 and TRBJ2-7; D perhaps matches TRBD2 (5 bases). Looked up from germline, CDR1 is SQVTM and CDR2 is ANQGSEA. This CDR3 region has 11 residues. The germline V and J ends were trimmed by 4 bases and 3 bases, with 7 bases remaining between them. Written as DNA, the CDR3 is TGCAGCGTTGCCGGGGACTACGAGCAGTACTTC. Translated: CSVAGDYEQYF.

This clonotype was counted a few times. The genes are TRBV11-2 and TRBJ2-7; D assignment may be TRBD1 or TRBD2 (5 bases each). CDR1 SGHAT and CDR2 FQNNGV come from the germline V gene. The CDR3 runs to 15 residues. V was pared by 1 base and J by 0 bases, with 10 bases between. The CDR3 bases are TGTGCCAGCAGCTTAGTTTGGGGGAACTCCTACGAGCAGTACTTC. This gives the protein CASSLVWGNSYEQYF. Supplemented by reference TRBV11-2 and TRBJ2-7, the full variable domain reads EAGVAQSPRYKIIEKRQSVAFWCNPISGHATLYWYQQILGQGPKLLIQFQNNGVVDDSQLPKDRFSAERLKGVDSTLKIQPAKLEDSAVYLCASSLVWGNSYEQYFGPGTRLTVT.

This clonotype was counted at least ten times. The V gene is TRBV7-2, the J gene TRBJ2-1, with D perhaps matching TRBD2 (5 bases). Germline-derived CDR1 and CDR2 are SGHTA and FQGNSA. The CDR3 runs 14 residues. V was trimmed by 1 base and J by 9 bases, leaving 13 bases between them. The CDR3 bases are TGTGCCAGCAGCTTAGATTGGGAGAGTAGTGAGCAGTTCTTC. Translation: CASSLDWESSEQFF.

The gene calls are TRBV12-3 or TRBV12-4 and TRBJ2-3; D unclear. This CDR3 is built from 11 residues. V lost 3 bases and J 9 bases, leaving 7 bases between the germline ends. The DNA of the CDR3 is TGTGCCAGCAGTTTTGAAGTGACGCAGTATTTT. Residues: CASSFEVTQYF.

This clonotype was picked up a small number of times. The chain links TRBV19 to TRBJ2-7, with 10 bases lining up with TRBD2. CDR3 length: 15 residues. The V segment lost 5 bases and the J segment 2 bases; nucleotides outside the gene matches: 6. Germline CDR1 reads LNHDA; CDR2 reads SQIVND (reference sequence). The CDR3 sequence: CASSSGLAYTYEQYF. In nucleotides, the CDR3 is TGTGCCAGTAGTTCGGGACTAGCGTATACCTACGAGCAGTACTTC. The full variable domain, its missing parts supplied by reference TRBV19 and TRBJ2-7, is DGGITQSPKYLFRKEGQNVTLSCEQNLNHDAMYWYRQDPGQGLRLIYYSQIVNDFQKGDIAEGYSVSREKKESFPLTVTSAQKNPTAFYLCASSSGLAYTYEQYFGPGTRLTVT.

The gene calls are TRBV7-2 and TRBJ2-7; 7 positions agree with TRBD2. V dropped 1 base and J dropped 6; count of bases not matched to a gene: 3. Germline CDR1 SGHTA, CDR2 FQGNSA. This CDR3 comprises 13 residues. CDR3: CASSLEGGVEQYF. CDR3 nucleotide sequence: TGTGCCAGCAGCTTAGAGGGAGGGGTCGAGCAGTACTTC. The entire variable domain, with the rest obtained from reference TRBV7-2 and TRBJ2-7, is as follows: GAGVSQSPSNKVTEKGKDVELRCDPISGHTALYWYRQSLGQGLEFLIYFQGNSAPDKSGLPSDRFSAERTGGSVSTLTIQRTQQEDSAVYLCASSLEGGVEQYFGPGTRLTVT.

As regards this clonotype: The junction departs from germline at one end; a sequencing error may be responsible. This chain links TRBV6-2 or TRBV6-3 with TRBJ2-3, with D perhaps TRBD1 or TRBD2 (5 bases each). The length of the CDR3 is 13 residues. Per germline, CDR1 MNHEY and CDR2 SVGEGT. CDR3 protein: CASNRGDTDRQYF. The CDR3 DNA reads as TGTGCCAGCAACCGGGGCGACACAGATAGGCAGTATTTT.

V gene TRBV4-2 combines with J gene TRBJ2-1, with D tentatively TRBD1 or TRBD2 (6 bases each). Trimming shortened V by 1 base and J by 6 bases, and 22 bases separated the two germline ends. Per the germline V gene, CDR1 is LGHNA and CDR2 is YNFKEQ. The CDR3 has 18 amino acids. The CDR3 protein is CASSQVGRGRGRINEQFF. CDR3 DNA: TGTGCCAGCAGCCAAGTCGGACGGGGGCGAGGGAGAATCAATGAGCAGTTCTTC.

This clonotype was seen a few times. V and J are TRBV4-3 and TRBJ1-6; D may be TRBD1 (6 bases). Trimming removed 0 bases from V and 9 bases from J, with 18 bases in between. The CDR3 is 17 residues long. Germline V lookup: CDR1 LGHNA, CDR2 YSLEER. In DNA, the CDR3 is TGCGCCAGCAGCCAAGAGGGACACAAAGAGCTACGTTCACCCCTCCACTTT. It specifies CASSQEGHKELRSPLHF.

This clonotype has a handful of counts. The chain carries TRBV7-9 and TRBJ2-2; D gene ambiguous. CDR3 size: 13 residues. The germline gives CDR1 SEHNR, CDR2 FQNEAQ (reference sequence). The V gene lost 5 bases and the J gene lost 5 bases, with 9 bases spanning the gap. CDR3 amino acids: CASSPPTTGELFF. Written as DNA, the CDR3 is TGTGCCAGCAGCCCCCCAACGACCGGGGAGCTGTTTTTT.

The rearrangement uses TRBV4-3 and TRBJ2-7; no reliable D call. CDR3 length: 16 amino acids. Trimming shortened V by 0 bases and J by 0 bases, and 12 bases separated the two germline ends. The V gene's germline CDR1 is LGHNA and CDR2 YSLEER. The CDR3 protein is CASSQDSDGLSYEQYF. The CDR3 nucleotides are TGCGCCAGCAGCCAAGATTCGGACGGGCTCTCCTACGAGCAGTACTTC.

The table lists this clonotype with a few counts. The chain has TRBV15 and TRBJ2-5; 12 nucleotides agree with TRBD2. From germline, CDR1 is LNHNV and CDR2 YYDKDF (reference sequence). This CDR3 region has 18 residues. The junction had 9 bases not matched to a gene; V was cut back by 3 bases and J by 1 base. Here the CDR3 reads CATSSARTSGAPQETQYF. CDR3 nucleotide sequence: TGTGCCACCAGCAGTGCCCGGACTAGCGGGGCGCCCCAAGAGACCCAGTACTTC.

J is TRBJ2-1 and V is TRBV3-1, with a possible D match to TRBD2 (5 bases). The CDR3 is made up of 15 amino acids. CDR1 and CDR2 from the germline V gene are LGHDT and YNNKEL (reference sequence). Trimming took off 2 bases at V and 4 bases at J, with 12 bases between the two ends. CDR3 coding DNA: TGTGCCAGCAGCCAAAAAACGGGGTCTTACAATGAGCAGTTCTTC. As protein: CASSQKTGSYNEQFF.

This clonotype was counted a few times. The chain carries TRBV19 and TRBJ1-1; no definite D call. CDR3 length equals 14 residues. V was clipped by 1 base and J by 1 base, with 7 bases between them. Germline V gene data show CDR1 as LNHDA and CDR2 as SQIVND (reference sequence). CDR3 in amino acids: CASSIGARNTEAFF. CDR3 in DNA: TGTGCCAGTAGTATAGGGGCGAGGAACACTGAAGCTTTCTTT.

V is TRBV28 and J is TRBJ1-5, with D tentatively TRBD1 (6 bases). Trimming cost V 3 bases and J 0 bases, with 9 bases left between them. Germline CDR1 MDHEN, CDR2 SYDVKM. The CDR3 runs to 15 residues. In nucleotides, the CDR3 is TGTGCCAGCAGTTTCACAGGGTGTAGCAATCAGCCCCAGCATTTT. Residues: CASSFTGCSNQPQHF.

This CDR3 is CASSSGTRQPQHF. CDR3 sequence (DNA): TGTGCCAGCAGTTCTGGGACCAGGCAGCCCCAGCATTTT. The chain has TRBV12-3 or TRBV12-4 and TRBJ1-5; possible D gene TRBD1, 5 bases. Trimming removed 4 bases from V and 7 bases from J, with 11 bases in between. This CDR3 spans 13 amino acids.

This clonotype was seen only a few times. The gene calls are TRBV7-2 and TRBJ2-7; the match to TRBD1 covers 7 bases. The CDR3 contains 14 residues. CDR1 and CDR2 from the germline V gene are SGHTA and FQGNSA. V lost 5 bases, J lost 3 bases, and 7 bases stayed unmatched. CDR3 in amino acids: CASSMTGKGYEQYF. In DNA, the CDR3 is TGTGCCAGCAGCATGACAGGGAAAGGCTACGAGCAGTACTTC.

This clonotype was observed a few times. The CDR3 region has the DNA TGTGCCAGCAGCCTTCTAGCTAGGGAGACCCAGTACTTC. It codes for CASSLLARETQYF. The chain employs TRBV27 and TRBJ2-5; tentative D call: TRBD2 (5 bases). V lost 6 bases to trimming and J lost 5 bases, with 13 bases between them. The length of the CDR3 is 13 residues. The germline gives CDR1 MNHEY, CDR2 SMNVEV (reference sequence).

The sample holds a few counts of this clonotype. The chain couples TRBV24-1 to TRBJ2-3; unclear D gene. The CDR3 loop spans 14 amino acids. Trimming shortened V by 4 bases and J by 5 bases, and 12 bases separated the two germline ends. Germline lookup yields CDR1 KGHDR and CDR2 SFDVKD. The CDR3 here is CATSEPGRGDTQYF. The DNA of the CDR3 is TGTGCCACCAGTGAACCGGGCCGAGGAGATACGCAGTATTTT.

This clonotype was detected only a few times. This chain uses TRBV12-3 or TRBV12-4 with TRBJ2-3; perhaps TRBD1 as D (5 bases). With 5 bases removed from V and 2 bases from J, the gap between germline ends came to 8 bases. This CDR3 spans 13 amino acids. The CDR3 DNA is TGTGCCAGCAGTACAGGATACACAGATACGCAGTATTTT. Its protein product is CASSTGYTDTQYF.

The V and J genes are TRBV19 and TRBJ2-7; D is unclear. The germline V gene encodes CDR1 LNHDA and CDR2 SQIVND (reference sequence). V lost 1 base to trimming and J lost 4 bases, with 11 bases between them. The CDR3 runs 14 residues. For the CDR3, the DNA is TGTGCCAGTAGTATAGCGGACGGTGCATACGAGCAGTACTTC. Protein: CASSIADGAYEQYF.

This clonotype has at least ten counts. The rearrangement joins TRBV20-1 to TRBJ2-2, with TRBD2 matching over 11 bases. The CDR3 has 16 residues. V shed 0 bases, J shed 6 bases, and the junction held 6 bases outside the gene matches. Germline CDR1 is DFQATT and CDR2 is SNEGSKA (reference sequence). The CDR3 region has the DNA TGCAGTGCTAGAGATAGCGGGAGGGGGGCCCCCGGGGAGCTGTTTTTT. Its protein is CSARDSGRGAPGELFF.

The gene calls are TRBV7-2 and TRBJ2-7; D is undetermined. Germline values: CDR1 SGHTA, CDR2 FQGNSA. The V gene lost 3 bases and the J gene lost 2 bases, with 11 bases spanning the gap. There are 14 residues in the CDR3. CDR3 in DNA: TGTGCCAGCAGCTTGTTCCCCAGCCCCTACGAGCAGTACTTC. Residues: CASSLFPSPYEQYF.

This clonotype came up a few times. The genes are TRBV7-8 and TRBJ2-2; 7 bases line up with TRBD1. CDR3 length equals 16 residues. After removal of 5 bases from V and 6 bases from J, the junction contained 12 bases not matched to a gene. Germline V gene sequence: CDR1 SGHVS, CDR2 FQNEAQ. The CDR3 loop reads CASSLTPYRGPGELFF. CDR3 in DNA: TGTGCCAGCAGCCTTACCCCCTACAGGGGCCCCGGGGAGCTGTTTTTT.